Listed below are T cell receptor beta chains from one sample, sequenced in a study of blood T cell repertoires in COVID-19. Clones were read by immunoSEQ multiplex PCR, and TCRdb kept only the in-frame ones, dropping some. This sample yields 80,000 to 100,000 clones, of which around 90% are seen a single time; over 2.5% belongs to the top ten. Source material: peripheral blood. The receptors stem from a woman aged 45-65 years with active or convalescent COVID-19. CDR3s include the opening cysteine and the closing phenylalanine or tryptophan.

V | CDR3
TRBV19 | CASSQGGLAAPDTQYF
TRBV19 | CASRRQGLIQAFF
TRBV7-3 | CASSLIQRGGQETQYF
TRBV9 | CASSAATGGYEQYF
TRBV4-3 | CASSQDRPTHLEQFF
TRBV14 | CASSPSGNTIYF
TRBV6-6 | CASSRGTGGNQPQHF
TRBV3-1/TRBV3-2 | CASSSATGTGKRYEQYF
TRBV28 | CASSPSGTGGHQPQHF
TRBV7-6 | CASSSGTAPDTQYF
TRBV27 | CASSSPRNRAHTGELFF
TRBV20-1 | CSASPHGTERTLFNYGYTF
TRBV10-3 | CAISELLTGTGIAFF
TRBV28 | CASRPQGTGPQHF
TRBV5-1 | CASSLTTAAGPYNEQFF
TRBV7-8 | CASSLVAGGLNTEAFF
TRBV5-1 | CASSLIQGDTQYF
TRBV6-2/TRBV6-3 | CASSPVGLAGGGEQYF
TRBV5-1 | CASSFGPGDSYEQYF
TRBV5-6 | CASSLRQTTNEKLFF
TRBV5-6 | CASSLDLNTIYF
TRBV6-5 | CASSYSEVGNTEAFF
TRBV7-2 | CASSLGLEVRRTQYF
TRBV11-3 | CASSFGTGDSPLHF
TRBV13 | CASSLQTENTEAFF
TRBV19 | CASKWMGQGNSPLHF
TRBV5-6 | CASTRRRGRNSPLHF
TRBV13 | CASSLRWDSYNEQFF
TRBV30 | CAWRRGANTEAFF
TRBV6-6 | CASSLDSEYGYTF
TRBV29-1 | CSVDGPTGYQETQYF
TRBV7-9 | CASSPRQGEAHTF
TRBV5-1 | CASSQGQGGYGYTF
TRBV30 | CAWAGTSRDTQYF
TRBV7-9 | CASSLVLGGPTEAFF
TRBV12-3/TRBV12-4 | CASSLVGYGYTF
TRBV30 | CAWSRQANEQFF
TRBV6-2/TRBV6-3 | CASSYSMGTGGYVLQETQYF
TRBV6-2/TRBV6-3 | CASSYLFLAVSTHNEQFF
TRBV4-2 | CASSQDGTLNTGELFF
TRBV19 | CASSTGLFDTEAFF
TRBV6-2/TRBV6-3 | CASSPQGSSSYEQYF
TRBV2 | CASSDPTGDNEQFF
TRBV5-1 | CASSAQGGNTEAFF
TRBV27 | CASSPRQGNYGYTF
TRBV6-5 | CASSDSGVHQPQHF
TRBV6-1 | CASSDGLAGYQETQYF
TRBV4-3 | CASSQGQGSGANQPQHF
TRBV6-2/TRBV6-3 | CASSDRDREIF
TRBV7-9 | CASSFSRGGELYTQYF
TRBV7-2 | CASSSISYEQYF
TRBV6-2/TRBV6-3 | CASSPLSGDEQFF
TRBV6-2/TRBV6-3 | CASSRSTGGLYNEQFF
TRBV6-6 | CASSYSGQGNTIYF
TRBV5-5 | CASSLAQGPATNEKLFF
TRBV6-5 | CASKPGGRETQYF
TRBV30 | CAWSGGGGYTF
TRBV6-5 | CASSFGLASYEQYF
TRBV11-2 | CASSQSNAPNQPQHF